Reported below is one T cell receptor (beta chain). The antigen remains undetermined. Pooled in the analysis were second doses at about 4 or about 12 weeks. This entry comes from a study of T cell responses to AZD1222 COVID-19 vaccine. Sequenced by immunoSEQ multiplex PCR; TCRdb stores in-frame clones only, minus some. The table has 25,000 to 30,000 clones, over 80% seen once. Regarding the study as a whole: At baseline, just a handful of AZD1222 recipients tested seropositive. The sample set comprised mostly white British donors with more females, and clonal diversity was possibly underestimated.

This sequence was found in an adult who received the AZD1222 COVID-19 vaccine. The sample here was peripheral blood, taken 28 days after the second AZD1222 dose.

CDR3 residues: CASSQGSGTPNSPLHF. The CDR3, as DNA: TGTGCCAGCAGCCAAGGATCGGGTACCCCCAATTCACCCCTCCACTTT. The rearrangement uses TRBV3-1 (or the pseudogene TRBV3-2) and TRBJ1-6; D unclear. Trimming took 1 base from V and 7 from J, leaving 14 bases between them. This CDR3 has 16 residues. Germline V gene lookup returns CDR1 LGHDT and CDR2 YNNKEL (reference sequence).